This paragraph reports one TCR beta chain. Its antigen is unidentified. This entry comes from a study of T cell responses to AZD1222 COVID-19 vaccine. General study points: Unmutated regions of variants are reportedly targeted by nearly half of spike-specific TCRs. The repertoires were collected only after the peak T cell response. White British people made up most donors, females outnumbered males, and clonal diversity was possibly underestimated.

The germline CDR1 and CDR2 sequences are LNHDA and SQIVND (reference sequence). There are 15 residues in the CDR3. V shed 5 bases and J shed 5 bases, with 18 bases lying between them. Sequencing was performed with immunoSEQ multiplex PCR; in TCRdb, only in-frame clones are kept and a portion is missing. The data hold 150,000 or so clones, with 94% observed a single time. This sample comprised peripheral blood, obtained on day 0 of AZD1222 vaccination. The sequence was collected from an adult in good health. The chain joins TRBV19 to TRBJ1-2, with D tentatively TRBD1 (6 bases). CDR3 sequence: CASSPDRSDRYGYTF. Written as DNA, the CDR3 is TGTGCCAGTAGTCCCGACAGGTCCGACCGGTATGGCTACACCTTC. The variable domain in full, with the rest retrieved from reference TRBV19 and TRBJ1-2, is DGGITQSPKYLFRKEGQNVTLSCEQNLNHDAMYWYRQDPGQGLRLIYYSQIVNDFQKGDIAEGYSVSREKKESFPLTVTSAQKNPTAFYLCASSPDRSDRYGYTFGSGTRLTVV.